This T cell receptor (beta chain) appears in the sequencing data of a study of CD8 T cells in ankylosing spondylitis. Study-level results: CD8+ disease-linked clones were present at relatively low frequencies in blood. It appeared that ankylosing spondylitis blood was characterized by a TCR beta motif of fewer than 10 highly homologous variants. It was reported that disease-linked clones were significantly enriched in matched ankylosing spondylitis synovial fluid.

V shed 3 bases and J shed 5 bases, with 14 bases lying between them. CDR3 length: 15 amino acids. Note on this clonotype: Antigen: not known.

The TCR beta libraries were generated through quantitative 5'-RACE incorporating molecular barcodes. TCRdb fed the 5' RACE reads into MiXCR, producing one record per CDR3 protein. The sample has about 280,000 distinct CDR3 sequences; around 19% are singletons. Material for sequencing was blood, either unsorted or a sorted T cell fraction (not recorded which). This chain joins TRBV12-3 or TRBV12-4 and TRBJ1-5; D not certain. The sequence came from a male donor with ankylosing spondylitis or in good health (not recorded which). Written as DNA, the CDR3 is TGTGCCAGCAGTTTTGGTGGTGGTGGCGATCAGCCCCAGCATTTT. As protein: CASSFGGGGDQPQHF.